The 17 T cell receptor beta chains listed next were all sequenced from one sample in a study of shared clonotypes between healthy human individuals. Some clones are missing from TCRdb's copy, which holds only in-frame ones; the method was immunoSEQ multiplex PCR. The sample shows more than 2,000,000 clones, approximately 92% of them seen only once. The sample comprised naive CD4+ T cells sorted from blood. Documented subset: CD45RA+ positively selected. The source of these receptors is a man aged 18 to 30 in good health.

The chain has TRBV5-5 and TRBJ2-6; D gene unclear. The length of the CDR3 is 15 residues. The V end was cut by 0 bases, the J end by 2 bases, with 6 bases between. Germline loops: CDR1 SGHKS, CDR2 YYEKEE (reference sequence). For the CDR3, the DNA is TGTGCCAGCAGCTTGGCCCCCACTGGGGCCAACGTCCTGACTTTC. Translated, it gives CASSLAPTGANVLTF.

This chain connects TRBV6-1 to TRBJ2-3; 9 bases are a match to TRBD2. There are 15 residues in the CDR3. V dropped 4 bases and J dropped 4; count of bases not matched to a gene: 6. Per the germline V gene, CDR1 is MNHNS and CDR2 is SASEGT. The CDR3 DNA is TGTGCCAGCAGTGGCGGGGGGGGTCGCGCAGATACGCAGTATTTT. This translates into CASSGGGGRADTQYF.

The table lists this clone with a count of one. CDR3: CASRRVATNEKLFF. DNA for the CDR3: TGTGCCAGTAGGAGGGTTGCAACTAATGAAAAACTGTTTTTT. The chain couples TRBV19 to TRBJ1-4, with unresolved D. The length of the CDR3 is 14 residues. With 6 bases removed from V and 0 bases from J, the gap between germline ends came to 8 bases. CDR1 is LNHDA and CDR2 is SQIVND in the germline V gene (reference sequence).

DNA of the CDR3: TGCGCCAGCAGTGGAGGGACTCAAGTCAATGAGCAGTTCTTC. Translating it yields CASSGGTQVNEQFF. The gene calls are TRBV10-2 and TRBJ2-1; possibly TRBD2 for D (6 bases). Germline V CDR1 and CDR2: WSHSY, SAAADI. This CDR3 contains 14 residues. V lost 4 bases and J lost 6, with 13 bases in between.

This clone was observed once. The chain recombines TRBV5-4 with TRBJ2-5; tentative D call: TRBD2 (5 bases). Germline-derived CDR1 and CDR2 are SGHNT and YYREEE (reference sequence). The ends were cut back, 4 bases at V and 2 bases at J, with 15 bases in the middle. The CDR3 extends over 15 amino acids. For the CDR3, the DNA is TGTGCCAGCAGCCCCCCCGGGATTCTGCAAGAGACCCAGTACTTC. Translated: CASSPPGILQETQYF.

The chain recombines TRBV19 with TRBJ1-1; 7 bases agree with TRBD1. The CDR3 extends over 12 amino acids. The V and J ends lost 6 bases and 8 bases, in that order; junction bases with no gene match: 6. Germline CDR1 LNHDA, CDR2 SQIVND (reference sequence). DNA for the CDR3: TGTGCCAGTAGCTACTTACAGGGGGAAGCTTTCTTT. Translation: CASSYLQGEAFF.

The chain carries TRBV2 and TRBJ2-7, with a weak D call TRBD1 (5 bases). This CDR3 is built from 14 residues. V lost 6 bases and J 2 bases, leaving 14 bases between the germline ends. Germline values: CDR1 SNHLY, CDR2 FYNNEI. The CDR3 spells CASRRSGHTYEQYF. CDR3 sequence (DNA): TGTGCCAGCAGGAGATCCGGACATACCTACGAGCAGTACTTC.

This clone was found once. This chain joins TRBV25-1 and TRBJ2-5; 7 nucleotides match TRBD1. The end of the DNA is better explained by TRBJ2-7, so the J call may be wrong. Looked up from germline, CDR1 is MGHDK and CDR2 is SYGVNS. CDR3 size: 13 residues. The CDR3 sequence is CASSTTGAHEQYF. The CDR3 bases are TGTGCCAGCAGTACCACAGGGGCCCACGAGCAGTACTTC.

This chain links TRBV7-9 with TRBJ2-4; TRBD1 might be the D (5 bases). The CDR3 totals 13 residues. The germline CDR1 and CDR2 sequences are SEHNR and FQNEAQ (reference sequence). V lost 3 bases to trimming and J lost 9 bases, with 12 bases between them. This chain's CDR3 is CASSFTEQGIQYF. CDR3 DNA sequence: TGTGCCAGCAGCTTTACAGAGCAGGGCATTCAGTACTTC.

The CDR3 DNA reads as TGCGCCAGCAGCTTGGTCGTACCAGCGGGAGGTCCAGGAAGTCAAGAGACCCAGTACTTC. This translates into CASSLVVPAGGPGSQETQYF. This sequence joins TRBV5-1 and TRBJ2-5, with 9 positions matching TRBD2. Trimming took 0 bases from V and 2 from J; bases not matched to a gene: 17. The CDR3 is 20 residues long. Germline V CDR1 and CDR2: SGHRS, YFSETQ.

This clone showed up just a few times. The rearrangement links TRBV10-3 to TRBJ1-1, with D unresolved. Germline V gene lookup returns CDR1 ENHRY and CDR2 SYGVKD. This CDR3 is 13 amino acids long. The V and J ends lost 6 bases and 0 bases respectively, with 8 bases between them. The CDR3 is CAISQLMNTEAFF. CDR3 nucleotides: TGTGCCATCAGCCAGCTTATGAACACTGAAGCTTTCTTT.

In the case of this clone: Different DNA sequences within this sample yield the same CDR3. V and J are TRBV5-1 and TRBJ2-5, with TRBD2 as a possible D gene (6 bases). Germline V gene data show CDR1 as SGHRS and CDR2 as YFSETQ. The CDR3 spans 15 residues. V gave up 2 bases and J gave up 0 bases, with 11 bases separating them. CDR3 bases: TGCGCCAGCAGCTTAGGAGGGACCAACCAAGAGACCCAGTACTTC. This sequence encodes CASSLGGTNQETQYF.

V and J are TRBV29-1 and TRBJ2-1; 10 nucleotides match TRBD1. The CDR3 runs 14 residues. From germline, CDR1 is SQVTM and CDR2 ANQGSEA. After removal of 4 bases from V and 8 bases from J, the junction contained 8 bases not matched to a gene. CDR3 bases: TGCAGCGTTGGACAGGGGGCAGGTAAGGATGAGCAGTTCTTC. This codes for CSVGQGAGKDEQFF.

The chain has TRBV9 and TRBJ2-5, with D maybe TRBD2 (6 bases). The CDR3 has 13 amino acids. Looked up from germline, CDR1 is SGDLS and CDR2 is YYNGEE. The V and J ends lost 4 bases and 13 bases respectively, with 20 bases between them. The CDR3 reads CASSQGSVGGLYF. In DNA, the CDR3 is TGTGCCAGCAGCCAAGGGTCAGTTGGAGGGTTGTACTTC.

CDR3 region: CASSLGDRAGGYTF. CDR3 nucleotide sequence: TGTGCCAGCAGCTTGGGGGACAGGGCGGGAGGCTACACCTTC. The rearrangement uses TRBV5-4 and TRBJ1-2, with TRBD1 matching over 9 bases. The trim removed 0 bases at V and 8 bases at J, leaving 5 bases unmatched. The CDR3 length is 14 residues. Germline V CDR1 and CDR2: SGHNT, YYREEE (reference sequence).

CDR3 residues: CASSTITGELFF. The DNA for the CDR3 is TGTGCCAGCAGTACTATTACCGGGGAGCTGTTTTTT. The genes are TRBV6-6 and TRBJ2-2; no clear D. This CDR3 region has 12 residues. The germline V gene encodes CDR1 MNHNY and CDR2 SVGAGI (reference sequence). Trimming removed 5 bases at V and 5 bases at J, with 6 bases between.

The chain recombines TRBV5-4 with TRBJ1-2; no clear D gene. The CDR3 length is 14 residues. The germline gives CDR1 SGHNT, CDR2 YYREEE (reference sequence). V gave up 6 bases and J gave up 4 bases, with 16 bases separating them. CDR3 in amino acids: CASTNWSLGYGYTF. In nucleotides, the CDR3 is TGTGCCAGCACCAACTGGTCTCTGGGCTATGGCTACACCTTC.